Given below is one T cell receptor (beta chain) in context. No antigen is known for it. Per-base qualities were not stored, and no clone one base away is much larger. The collaborating institutions used their own protocols to collect whole blood in K2EDTA tubes. For TCRbeta analysis, collaborator samples were shipped as frozen whole blood, as isolated PBMCs, or as DNA extracted from either sample type. TCRbeta CDR3 regions were amplified from genomic DNA by means of the immunoSEQ Assay, a bias-controlled multiplex PCR. In the paper's pipeline: The number of nucleated cells in each sample was estimated by amplification of reference gene primers within the assay. Sequence reads were collapsed and filtered to measure the absolute abundance of every unique TCRbeta CDR3 rearrangement. For each sample, productive Simpson clonality was calculated by taking the square root of Simpson's diversity index across productive rearrangements. TCRdb carries this immuneACCESS record with in-frame sequences only. Its versions omit some clonotypes, under half of them owing to an unresolved V gene in the studies checked, with the rest unexplained. The V and J calls and clone size come from that table; D and trimming were worked out from the DNA. The sample table shows about 73,000 clones, and approximately 83% are seen once. The ten largest make up about 6.5% of the sample.

The data originate from a study of blood T cell repertoires in COVID-19 (dated by TCRdb to 2018 to 2020). Study-level background: Samples from collaborators originated in the United States, Italy and Spain and spanned both the acute and convalescent phases of COVID-19. The material from the prospective study consisted of cDNA or gDNA derived from T cells, B-cell-depleted T cells, or PBMCs. The dataset comprised deeply sampled blood TCRbeta repertoires from subjects exposed to, actively infected with, or recovered from COVID-19. A freely available public database, intended as a resource for researchers studying the immune response to SARS-CoV-2, is where the repertoires were released. The samples were drawn from two sources: the first 160 participants of the ongoing ImmuneRACE study, and fewer than 1,500 subjects contributed by 6 global collaborators. A de-identified subject ID, COVID-19 status, age in years and sex were almost always included in the sample metadata. HLA class I and class II types, where available, came from metadata supplied by the sample provider rather than from assay-based typing.

Counted from cysteine to phenylalanine, this CDR3 has 18 amino acids. The sequence is cut down to CDR3 DNA, 54 bases in frame from base 1. At the junction V is shortened by 4 bases and J by 0 bases; bases outside the gene matches: 9. Based on the germline V gene, the CDR1 and CDR2 sequences are SGHRS and YFSETQ. Study-level results and caveats: The quantity of clinical and demographic metadata differed by source and by participant and was supplied without curation.

This TCR was recovered from a woman aged 55-70 years with acute or convalescent COVID-19. The V gene is TRBV5-1 and the J gene is TRBJ1-4, and 10 junction bases match TRBD1. Sequenced input: peripheral blood. The sequence in DNA is TGCGCCAGCAGCGCCCTCGGACAGGGGGTTGCAACTAATGAAAAACTGTTTTTT. Its protein is CASSALGQGVATNEKLFF. The entire variable domain, with the stretches around the CDR3 drawn from the reference TRBV5-1 and TRBJ1-4 proteins, is KAGVTQTPRYLIKTRGQQVTLSCSPISGHRSVSWYQQTPGQGLQFLFEYFSETQRNKGNFPGRFSGRQFSNSRSEMNVSTLELGDSALYLCASSALGQGVATNEKLFFGSGTQLSVL.